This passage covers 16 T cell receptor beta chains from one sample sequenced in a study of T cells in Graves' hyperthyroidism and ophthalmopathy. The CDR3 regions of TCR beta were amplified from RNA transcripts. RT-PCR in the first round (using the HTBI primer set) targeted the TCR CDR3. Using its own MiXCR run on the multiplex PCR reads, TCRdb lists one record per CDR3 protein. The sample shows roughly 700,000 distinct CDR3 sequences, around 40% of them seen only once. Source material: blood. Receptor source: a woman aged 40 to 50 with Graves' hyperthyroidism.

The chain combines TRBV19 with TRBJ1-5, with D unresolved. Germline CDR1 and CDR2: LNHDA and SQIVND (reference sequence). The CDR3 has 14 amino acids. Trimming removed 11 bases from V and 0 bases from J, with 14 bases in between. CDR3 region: CAWTPQISNQPQHF. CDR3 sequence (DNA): TGTGCCTGGACCCCCCAGATTAGCAATCAGCCCCAGCATTTT.

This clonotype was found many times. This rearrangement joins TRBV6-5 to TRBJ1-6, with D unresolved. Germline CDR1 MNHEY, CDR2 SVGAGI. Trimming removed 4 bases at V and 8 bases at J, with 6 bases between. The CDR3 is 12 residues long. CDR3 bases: TGTGCCAGCAGTTTCGGCCATTCACCCCTCCACTTT. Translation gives CASSFGHSPLHF.

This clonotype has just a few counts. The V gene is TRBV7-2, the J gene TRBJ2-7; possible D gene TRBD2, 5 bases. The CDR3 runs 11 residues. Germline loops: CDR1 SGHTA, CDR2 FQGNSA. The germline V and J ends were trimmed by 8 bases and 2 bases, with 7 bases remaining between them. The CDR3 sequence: CASGLPYEQYF. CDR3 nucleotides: TGTGCCAGCGGACTTCCCTACGAGCAGTACTTC.

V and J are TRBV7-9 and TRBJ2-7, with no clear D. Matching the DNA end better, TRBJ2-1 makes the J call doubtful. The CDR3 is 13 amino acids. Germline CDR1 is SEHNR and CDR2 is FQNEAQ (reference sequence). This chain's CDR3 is CASSQAPGNEQFF. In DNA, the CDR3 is TGTGCCAGCAGCCAAGCCCCGGGCAATGAGCAGTTCTTC.

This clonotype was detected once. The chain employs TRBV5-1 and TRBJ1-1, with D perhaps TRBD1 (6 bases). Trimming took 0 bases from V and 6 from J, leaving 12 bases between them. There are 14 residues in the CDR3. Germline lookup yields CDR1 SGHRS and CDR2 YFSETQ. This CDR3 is CASSLDRGNSEAFF. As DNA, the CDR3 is TGCGCCAGCAGCTTGGATAGGGGGAATTCTGAAGCTTTCTTT. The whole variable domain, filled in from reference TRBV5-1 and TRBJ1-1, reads KAGVTQTPRYLIKTRGQQVTLSCSPISGHRSVSWYQQTPGQGLQFLFEYFSETQRNKGNFPGRFSGRQFSNSRSEMNVSTLELGDSALYLCASSLDRGNSEAFFGQGTRLTVV.

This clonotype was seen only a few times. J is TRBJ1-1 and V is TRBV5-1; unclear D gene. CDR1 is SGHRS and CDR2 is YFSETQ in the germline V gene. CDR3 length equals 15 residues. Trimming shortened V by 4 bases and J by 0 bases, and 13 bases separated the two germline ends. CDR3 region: CASSHRTGMNTEAFF. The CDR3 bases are TGCGCCAGCAGCCATCGGACGGGCATGAACACTGAAGCTTTCTTT.

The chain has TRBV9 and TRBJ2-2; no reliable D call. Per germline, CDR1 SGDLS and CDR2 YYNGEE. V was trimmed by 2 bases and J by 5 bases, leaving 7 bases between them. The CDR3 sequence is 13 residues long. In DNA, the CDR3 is TGTGCCAGCAGCGTTGGCGGTACCGGGGAGCTGTTTTTT. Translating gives CASSVGGTGELFF. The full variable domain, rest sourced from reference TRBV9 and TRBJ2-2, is DSGVTQTPKHLITATGQRVTLRCSPRSGDLSVYWYQQSLDQGLQFLIQYYNGEERAKGNILERFSAQQFPDLHSELNLSSLELGDSALYFCASSVGGTGELFFGEGSRLTVL.

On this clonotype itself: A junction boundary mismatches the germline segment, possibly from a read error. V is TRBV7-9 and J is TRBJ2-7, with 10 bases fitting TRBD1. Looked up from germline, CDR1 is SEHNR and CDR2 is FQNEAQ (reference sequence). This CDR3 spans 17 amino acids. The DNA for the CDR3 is TGCGCCAGCAGCCAAGATCCCGGGACAGGGGCGCTCTACGAGCAGTACTTC. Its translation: CASSQDPGTGALYEQYF.

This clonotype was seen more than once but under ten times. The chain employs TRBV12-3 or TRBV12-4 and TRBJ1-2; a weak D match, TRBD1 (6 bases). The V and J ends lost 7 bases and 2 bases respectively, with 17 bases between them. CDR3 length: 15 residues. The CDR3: CASKQGTPRNYGYTF. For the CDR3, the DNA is TGTGCCAGCAAGCAGGGGACACCACGGAACTATGGCTACACCTTC.

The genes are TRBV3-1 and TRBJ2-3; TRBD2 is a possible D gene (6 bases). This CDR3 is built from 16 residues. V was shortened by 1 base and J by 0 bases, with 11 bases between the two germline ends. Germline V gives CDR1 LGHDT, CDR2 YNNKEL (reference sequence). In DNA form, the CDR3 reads TGTGCCAGCAGCCAAGTCCGGGAGAGAAGCACAGATACGCAGTATTTT. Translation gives CASSQVRERSTDTQYF.

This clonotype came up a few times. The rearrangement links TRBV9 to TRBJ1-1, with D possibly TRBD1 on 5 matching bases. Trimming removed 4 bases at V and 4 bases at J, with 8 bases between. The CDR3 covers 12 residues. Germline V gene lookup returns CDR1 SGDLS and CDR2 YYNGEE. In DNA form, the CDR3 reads TGTGCCAGCAGCAGGACAACCACTGAAGCTTTCTTT. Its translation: CASSRTTTEAFF.

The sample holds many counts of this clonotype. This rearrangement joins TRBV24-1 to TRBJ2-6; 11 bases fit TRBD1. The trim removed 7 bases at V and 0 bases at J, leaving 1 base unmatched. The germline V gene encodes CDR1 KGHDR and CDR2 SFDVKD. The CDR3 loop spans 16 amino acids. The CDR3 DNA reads TGTGCCACCAGAGGGACAGGGGGCTCTGGGGCCAACGTCCTGACTTTC. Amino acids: CATRGTGGSGANVLTF.

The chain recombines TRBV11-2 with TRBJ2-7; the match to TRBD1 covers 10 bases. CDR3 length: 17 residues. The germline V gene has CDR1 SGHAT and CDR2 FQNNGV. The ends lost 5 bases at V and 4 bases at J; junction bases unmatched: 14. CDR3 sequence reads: CASSPINRDRGGYEQYF. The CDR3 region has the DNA TGTGCCAGCAGCCCGATTAACCGGGACAGGGGAGGATACGAGCAGTACTTC. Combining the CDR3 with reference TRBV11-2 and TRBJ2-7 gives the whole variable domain EAGVAQSPRYKIIEKRQSVAFWCNPISGHATLYWYQQILGQGPKLLIQFQNNGVVDDSQLPKDRFSAERLKGVDSTLKIQPAKLEDSAVYLCASSPINRDRGGYEQYFGPGTRLTVT.

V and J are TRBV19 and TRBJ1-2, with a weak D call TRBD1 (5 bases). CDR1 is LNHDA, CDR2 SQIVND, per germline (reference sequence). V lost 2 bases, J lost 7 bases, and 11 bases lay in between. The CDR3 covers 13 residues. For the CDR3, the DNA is TGTGCCAGTAGTATACAAGGGCAGGGTGGCTACACCTTC. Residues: CASSIQGQGGYTF.

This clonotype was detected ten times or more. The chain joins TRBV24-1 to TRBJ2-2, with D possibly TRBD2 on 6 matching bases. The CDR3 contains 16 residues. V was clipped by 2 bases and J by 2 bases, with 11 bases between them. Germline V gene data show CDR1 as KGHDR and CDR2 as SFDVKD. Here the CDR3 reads CATSDSRGLNTGELFF. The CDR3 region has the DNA TGTGCCACCAGTGATTCGCGGGGCCTCAACACCGGGGAGCTGTTTTTT.

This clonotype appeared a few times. The DNA of the CDR3 is TGTGCCAGCAGCGTAGTCGGGGGCGGAGACATTCAGTACTTC. It is translated as CASSVVGGGDIQYF. This chain uses TRBV9 with TRBJ2-7; D is perhaps TRBD1 or TRBD2 (6 bases each). The J call may be faulty, since TRBJ2-4 better matches the DNA end. The CDR3 extends over 14 amino acids. CDR1 and CDR2 (germline): SGDLS, YYNGEE.